The entry below describes one T cell receptor beta chain. As yet, its antigen is unknown. The CDR3 spans 17 residues. Germline V gene lookup returns CDR1 LNHDA and CDR2 SQIVND (reference sequence). The V segment lost 4 bases and the J segment 1 base; nucleotides outside the gene matches: 7. The study ran its PCR with 60 Vbeta and 13 Jbeta primers. The protocol was immunoSEQ multiplex PCR, while the TCRdb copy is restricted to in-frame clones and leaves out a portion. The table has about 120,000 clones, around 76% seen once; the top ten hold 25% to 35%. This entry is derived from a study of cytomegalovirus exposure and HLA in healthy donors. These donors counted as nominally healthy when sampled, but unrecorded immune exposures were likely. Findings and caveats of the study: Some highly shared sequence variants likely arose as a pipeline artifact. The study carried out a later analysis of TCR beta sequences. It associated 16,951 of them with specific HLA alleles at a false discovery rate of 0.05. Later analysis revealed greater clonal expansion in HLA-associated TCR beta chains than in equally common others.

The chain employs TRBV19 and TRBJ1-1, with TRBD1 matching over 12 bases. Source material: PBMCs. This TCR came from a man in his 60s in good health and CMV-seropositive. Here the CDR3 reads CASSKGTGGWGNTEAFF. Written as DNA, the CDR3 is TGTGCCAGTAGTAAAGGGACAGGGGGCTGGGGGAACACTGAAGCTTTCTTT.